These 2 T cell receptor beta chains came from one sample sequenced in a study of neoadjuvant anti-PD-1 for oral cavity cancer. Sequencing used immunoSEQ multiplex PCR; TCRdb keeps in-frame clones, though not all of them. The sample includes over 13,000 clones, around 70% of them seen just once. The sample's time point: after neoadjuvant nivolumab, at surgical resection. The input for sequencing was PBMCs, taken after nivolumab (anti-PD-1) treatment. These receptor sequences come from a person aged 40 to 85 with oral cavity squamous cell carcinoma.

This clone appeared a few times. The V call is TRBV25-1, the J call TRBJ2-1, with D possibly TRBD2 on 7 matching bases. Germline V CDR1 and CDR2: MGHDK, SYGVNS. This CDR3 spans 13 amino acids. V was cut by 3 bases and J by 8 bases, with 11 bases left in between. The CDR3 nucleotides read TGTGCCAGCAGTGACGGGGGGCTGGATGAGCAGTTCTTC. Protein product: CASSDGGLDEQFF.

The V call is TRBV7-8, the J call TRBJ2-7; no clear D gene. With 1 base removed from V and 4 bases from J, the gap between germline ends came to 8 bases. Per germline, CDR1 SGHVS and CDR2 FQNEAQ. This CDR3 has 13 residues. CDR3 sequence reads: CASSLDTLYEQYF. CDR3 in DNA: TGTGCCAGCAGCTTAGACACTTTATACGAGCAGTACTTC.